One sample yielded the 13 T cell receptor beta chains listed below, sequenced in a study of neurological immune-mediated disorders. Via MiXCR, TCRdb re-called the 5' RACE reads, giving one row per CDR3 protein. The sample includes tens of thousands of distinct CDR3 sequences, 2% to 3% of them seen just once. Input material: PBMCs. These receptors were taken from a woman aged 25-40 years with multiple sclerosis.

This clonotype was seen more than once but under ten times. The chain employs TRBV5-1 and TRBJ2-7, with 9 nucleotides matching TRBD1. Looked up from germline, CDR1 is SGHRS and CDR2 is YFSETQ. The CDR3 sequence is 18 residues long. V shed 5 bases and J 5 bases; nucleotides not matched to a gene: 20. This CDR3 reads CASSTTGTGFGRRDEQYF. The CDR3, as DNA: TGCGCCAGCAGTACTACGGGGACAGGGTTTGGACGTCGTGACGAGCAGTACTTC. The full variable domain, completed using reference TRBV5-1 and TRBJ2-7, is KAGVTQTPRYLIKTRGQQVTLSCSPISGHRSVSWYQQTPGQGLQFLFEYFSETQRNKGNFPGRFSGRQFSNSRSEMNVSTLELGDSALYLCASSTTGTGFGRRDEQYFGPGTRLTVT.

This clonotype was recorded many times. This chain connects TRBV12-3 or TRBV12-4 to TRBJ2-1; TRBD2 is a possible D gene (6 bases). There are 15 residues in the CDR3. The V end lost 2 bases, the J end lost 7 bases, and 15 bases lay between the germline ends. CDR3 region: CASSLSGQVVNEQFF. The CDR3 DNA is TGTGCCAGCAGTTTAAGCGGGCAGGTAGTAAATGAGCAGTTCTTC.

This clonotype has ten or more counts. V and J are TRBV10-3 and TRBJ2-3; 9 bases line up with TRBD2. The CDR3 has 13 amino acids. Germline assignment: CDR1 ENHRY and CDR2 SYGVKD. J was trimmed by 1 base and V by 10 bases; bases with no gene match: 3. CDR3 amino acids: CANKREGTDTQYF. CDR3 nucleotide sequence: TGTGCCAACAAGCGGGAGGGCACAGATACGCAGTATTTT.

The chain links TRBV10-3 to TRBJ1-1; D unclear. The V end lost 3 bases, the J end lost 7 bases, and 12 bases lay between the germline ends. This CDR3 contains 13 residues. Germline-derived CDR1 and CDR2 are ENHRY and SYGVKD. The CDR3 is CAISDFVSGEAFF. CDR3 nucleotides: TGTGCCATCAGTGATTTTGTGAGTGGTGAAGCTTTCTTT.

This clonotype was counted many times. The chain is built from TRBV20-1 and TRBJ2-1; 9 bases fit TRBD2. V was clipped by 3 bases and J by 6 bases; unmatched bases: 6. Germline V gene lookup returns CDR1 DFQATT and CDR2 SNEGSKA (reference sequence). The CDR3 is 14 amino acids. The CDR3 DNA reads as TGCAGTGCTAGTCGGCTAGCGGGGATCAATGAGCAGTTCTTC. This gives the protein CSASRLAGINEQFF.

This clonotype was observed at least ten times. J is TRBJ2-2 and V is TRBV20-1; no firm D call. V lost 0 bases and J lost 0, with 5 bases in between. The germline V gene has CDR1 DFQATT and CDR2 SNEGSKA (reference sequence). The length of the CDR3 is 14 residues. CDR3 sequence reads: CSARDGANTGELFF. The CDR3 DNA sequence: TGCAGTGCTAGAGACGGCGCGAACACCGGGGAGCTGTTTTTT.

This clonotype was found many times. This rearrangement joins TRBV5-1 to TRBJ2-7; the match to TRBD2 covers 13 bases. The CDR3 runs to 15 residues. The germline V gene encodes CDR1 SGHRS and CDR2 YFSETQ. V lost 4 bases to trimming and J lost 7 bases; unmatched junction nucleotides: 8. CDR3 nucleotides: TGCGCCAGCAGCGTAGGACTAGCGGGAGAAGGTGAGCAGTACTTC. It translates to CASSVGLAGEGEQYF.

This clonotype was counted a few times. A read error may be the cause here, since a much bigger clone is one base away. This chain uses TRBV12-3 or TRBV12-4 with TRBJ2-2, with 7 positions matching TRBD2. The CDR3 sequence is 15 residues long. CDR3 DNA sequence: TGTGCCAGCAGCGATTCCGGTAGCGGGTCCGGGGCGCTGTTTTTT. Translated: CASSDSGSGSGALFF.

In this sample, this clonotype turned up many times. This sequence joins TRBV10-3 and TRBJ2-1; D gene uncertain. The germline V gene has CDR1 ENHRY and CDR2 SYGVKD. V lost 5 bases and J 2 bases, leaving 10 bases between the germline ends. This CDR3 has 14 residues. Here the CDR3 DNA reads TGTGCCATCAGTCACGATGCCACCTACAATGAGCAGTTCTTC. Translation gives CAISHDATYNEQFF.

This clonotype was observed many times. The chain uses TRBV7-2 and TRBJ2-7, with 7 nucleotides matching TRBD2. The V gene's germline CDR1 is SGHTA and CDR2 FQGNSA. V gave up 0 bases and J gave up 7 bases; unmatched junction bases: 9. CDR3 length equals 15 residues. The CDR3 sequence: CASSLAGVGSGEQYF. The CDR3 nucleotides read TGTGCCAGCAGCTTAGCAGGGGTGGGTAGCGGGGAGCAGTACTTC.

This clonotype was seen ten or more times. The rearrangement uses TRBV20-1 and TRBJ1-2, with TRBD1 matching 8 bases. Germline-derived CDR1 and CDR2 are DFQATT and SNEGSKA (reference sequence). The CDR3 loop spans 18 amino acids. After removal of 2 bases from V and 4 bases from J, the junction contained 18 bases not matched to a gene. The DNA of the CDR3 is TGCAGTGCTAGACGCTTCCCTCAGGGGGCTGGCTATCGCTATGGCTACACCTTC. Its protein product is CSARRFPQGAGYRYGYTF.

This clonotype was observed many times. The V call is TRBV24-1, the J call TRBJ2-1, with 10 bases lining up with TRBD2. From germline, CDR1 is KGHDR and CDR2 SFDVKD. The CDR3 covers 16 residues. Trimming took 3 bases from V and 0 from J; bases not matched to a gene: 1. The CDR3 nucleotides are TGTGCCACCAGTGATCCTAGCGGGAGCTCCTACAATGAGCAGTTCTTC. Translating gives CATSDPSGSSYNEQFF.

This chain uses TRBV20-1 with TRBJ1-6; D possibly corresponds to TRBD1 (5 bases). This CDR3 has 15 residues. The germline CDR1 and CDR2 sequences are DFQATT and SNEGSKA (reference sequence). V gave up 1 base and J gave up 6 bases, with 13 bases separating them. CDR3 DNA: TGCAGTGCTAGAGCTTGGGGGGAGGGTAATTCACCCCTCCACTTT. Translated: CSARAWGEGNSPLHF.